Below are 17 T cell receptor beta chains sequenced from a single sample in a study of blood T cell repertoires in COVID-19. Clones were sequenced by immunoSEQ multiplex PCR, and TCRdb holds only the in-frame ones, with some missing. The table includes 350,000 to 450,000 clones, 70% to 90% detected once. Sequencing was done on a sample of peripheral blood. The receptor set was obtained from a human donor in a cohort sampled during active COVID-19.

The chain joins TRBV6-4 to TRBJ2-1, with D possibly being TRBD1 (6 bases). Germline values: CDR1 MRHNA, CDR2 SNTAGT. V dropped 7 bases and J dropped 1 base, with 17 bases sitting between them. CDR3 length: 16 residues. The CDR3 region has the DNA TGTGCCAGCAAGCGTTACAGGGTAAGGTCCTACAATGAGCAGTTCTTC. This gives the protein CASKRYRVRSYNEQFF.

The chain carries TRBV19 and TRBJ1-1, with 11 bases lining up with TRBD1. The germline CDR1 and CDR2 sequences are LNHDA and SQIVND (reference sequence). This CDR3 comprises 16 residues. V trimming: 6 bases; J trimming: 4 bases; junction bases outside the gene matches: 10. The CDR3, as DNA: TGTGCCAGTAGACTCATTACGGACAGGGGGCCCACTGAAGCTTTCTTT. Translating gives CASRLITDRGPTEAFF. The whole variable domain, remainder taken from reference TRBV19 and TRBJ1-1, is DGGITQSPKYLFRKEGQNVTLSCEQNLNHDAMYWYRQDPGQGLRLIYYSQIVNDFQKGDIAEGYSVSREKKESFPLTVTSAQKNPTAFYLCASRLITDRGPTEAFFGQGTRLTVV.

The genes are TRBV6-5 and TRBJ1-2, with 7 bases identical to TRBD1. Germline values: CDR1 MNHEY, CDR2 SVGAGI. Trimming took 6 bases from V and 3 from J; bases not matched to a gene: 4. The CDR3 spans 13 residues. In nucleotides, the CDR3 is TGTGCCAGCAGAGGGACAGCGTACTATGGCTACACCTTC. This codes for CASRGTAYYGYTF.

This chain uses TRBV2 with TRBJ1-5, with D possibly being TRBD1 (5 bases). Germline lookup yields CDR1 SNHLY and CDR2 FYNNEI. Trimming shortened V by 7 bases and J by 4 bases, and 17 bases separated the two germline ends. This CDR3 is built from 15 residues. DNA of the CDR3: TGTGCCAGCAAGGCACAGGCTATAAGGAATCAGCCCCAGCATTTT. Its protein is CASKAQAIRNQPQHF.

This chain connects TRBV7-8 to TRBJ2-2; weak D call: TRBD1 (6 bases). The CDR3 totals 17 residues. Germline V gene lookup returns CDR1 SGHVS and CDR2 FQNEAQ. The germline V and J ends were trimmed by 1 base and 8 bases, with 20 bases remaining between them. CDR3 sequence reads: CASSLVVAGTPKGELFF. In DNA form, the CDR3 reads TGTGCCAGCAGCTTAGTAGTAGCCGGGACACCGAAGGGGGAGCTGTTTTTT.

The CDR3 reads CASSETSGRNNEQFF. The CDR3 bases are TGTGCCAGCAGCGAAACTAGCGGGAGGAACAATGAGCAGTTCTTC. The chain recombines TRBV7-8 with TRBJ2-1; TRBD2 agrees at 12 bases. From germline, CDR1 is SGHVS and CDR2 FQNEAQ. V dropped 5 bases and J dropped 5; count of bases not matched to a gene: 4. This CDR3 has 15 residues.

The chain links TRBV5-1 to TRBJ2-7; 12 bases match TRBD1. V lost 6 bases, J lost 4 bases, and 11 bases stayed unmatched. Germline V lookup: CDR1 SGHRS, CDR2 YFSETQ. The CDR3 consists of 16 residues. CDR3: CASTMNPGQGAYEQYF. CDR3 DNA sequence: TGCGCCAGCACTATGAATCCGGGACAGGGGGCTTACGAGCAGTACTTC.

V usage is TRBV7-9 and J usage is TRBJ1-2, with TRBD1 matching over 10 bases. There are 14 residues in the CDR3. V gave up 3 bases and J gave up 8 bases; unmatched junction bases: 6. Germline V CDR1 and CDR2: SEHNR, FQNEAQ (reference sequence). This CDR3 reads CASSFGTGVRGYTF. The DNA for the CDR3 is TGTGCCAGCAGCTTTGGGACAGGGGTGAGAGGCTACACCTTC. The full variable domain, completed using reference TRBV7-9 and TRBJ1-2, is DTGVSQNPRHKITKRGQNVTFRCDPISEHNRLYWYRQTLGQGPEFLTYFQNEAQLEKSRLLSDRFSAERPKGSFSTLEIQRTEQGDSAMYLCASSFGTGVRGYTFGSGTRLTVV.

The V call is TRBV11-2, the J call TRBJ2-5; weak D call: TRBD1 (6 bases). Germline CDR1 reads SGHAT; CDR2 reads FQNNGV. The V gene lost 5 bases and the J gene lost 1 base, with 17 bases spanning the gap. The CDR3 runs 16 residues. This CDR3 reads CASSHKGDRLQETQYF. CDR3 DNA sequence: TGTGCCAGCAGCCACAAAGGCGACAGGCTCCAAGAGACCCAGTACTTC. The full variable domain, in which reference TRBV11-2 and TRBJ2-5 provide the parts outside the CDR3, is EAGVAQSPRYKIIEKRQSVAFWCNPISGHATLYWYQQILGQGPKLLIQFQNNGVVDDSQLPKDRFSAERLKGVDSTLKIQPAKLEDSAVYLCASSHKGDRLQETQYFGPGTRLLVL.

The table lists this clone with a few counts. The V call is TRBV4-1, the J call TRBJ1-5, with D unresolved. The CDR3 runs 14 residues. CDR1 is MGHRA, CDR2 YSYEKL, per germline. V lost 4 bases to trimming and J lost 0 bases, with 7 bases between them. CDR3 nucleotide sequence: TGCGCCAGCAGCCCTCGGTTTAGCAATCAGCCCCAGCATTTT. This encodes CASSPRFSNQPQHF.

The CDR3 loop reads CACNQGLENEQYF. CDR3 nucleotide sequence: TGTGCCTGCAACCAGGGACTAGAAAACGAGCAGTACTTC. The V gene is TRBV30, the J gene TRBJ2-7; 8 nucleotides match TRBD2. The germline V gene has CDR1 GTSNPN and CDR2 SVGIG (reference sequence). The CDR3 loop spans 13 amino acids. V dropped 6 bases and J dropped 5; count of bases not matched to a gene: 9.

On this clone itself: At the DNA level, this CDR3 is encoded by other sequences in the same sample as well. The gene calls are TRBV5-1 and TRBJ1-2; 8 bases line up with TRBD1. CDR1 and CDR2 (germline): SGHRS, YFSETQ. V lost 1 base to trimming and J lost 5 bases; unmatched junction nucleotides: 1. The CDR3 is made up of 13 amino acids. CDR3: CASSLRTGYGYTF. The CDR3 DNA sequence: TGCGCCAGCAGCTTGAGGACAGGGTATGGCTACACCTTC.

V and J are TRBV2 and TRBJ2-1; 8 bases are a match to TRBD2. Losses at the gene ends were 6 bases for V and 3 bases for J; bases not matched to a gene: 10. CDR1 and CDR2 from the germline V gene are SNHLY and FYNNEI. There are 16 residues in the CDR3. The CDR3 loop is CASRPTSGLSYNEQFF. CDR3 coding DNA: TGTGCCAGCAGGCCTACTAGCGGACTCAGCTACAATGAGCAGTTCTTC. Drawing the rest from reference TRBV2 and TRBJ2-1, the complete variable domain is EPEVTQTPSHQVTQMGQEVILRCVPISNHLYFYWYRQILGQKVEFLVSFYNNEISEKSEIFDDQFSVERPDGSNFTLKIRSTKLEDSAMYFCASRPTSGLSYNEQFFGPGTRLTVL.

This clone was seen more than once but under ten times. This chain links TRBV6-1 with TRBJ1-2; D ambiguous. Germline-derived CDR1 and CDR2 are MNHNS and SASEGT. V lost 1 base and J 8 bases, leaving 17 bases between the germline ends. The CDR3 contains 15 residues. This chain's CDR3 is CASSEDGSSVGGYTF. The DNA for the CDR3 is TGTGCCAGCAGTGAAGATGGATCAAGCGTAGGAGGCTACACCTTC.

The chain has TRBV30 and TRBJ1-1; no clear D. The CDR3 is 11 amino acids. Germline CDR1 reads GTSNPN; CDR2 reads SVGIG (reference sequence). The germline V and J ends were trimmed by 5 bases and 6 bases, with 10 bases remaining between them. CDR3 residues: CAWGPEAEAFF. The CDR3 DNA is TGTGCCTGGGGCCCAGAGGCTGAAGCTTTCTTT. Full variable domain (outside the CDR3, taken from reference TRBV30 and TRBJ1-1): SQTIHQWPATLVQPVGSPLSLECTVEGTSNPNLYWYRQAAGRGLQLLFYSVGIGQISSEVPQNLSASRPQDRQFILSSKKLLLSDSGFYLCAWGPEAEAFFGQGTRLTVV.

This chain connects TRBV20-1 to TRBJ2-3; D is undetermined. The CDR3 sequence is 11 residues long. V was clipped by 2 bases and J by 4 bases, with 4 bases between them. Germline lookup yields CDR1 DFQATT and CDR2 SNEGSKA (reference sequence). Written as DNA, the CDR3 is TGCAGTGCTAGACCCGCAGATACGCAGTATTTT. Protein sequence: CSARPADTQYF.

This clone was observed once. DNA of the CDR3: TGTGCCAGCAGTGAACTGGGGCCCCAAGAGACCCAGTACTTC. It translates to CASSELGPQETQYF. The V call is TRBV2, the J call TRBJ2-5; a weak D match, TRBD1 (5 bases). V lost 2 bases and J 1 base, leaving 8 bases between the germline ends. The CDR3 extends over 14 amino acids. Germline CDR1 and CDR2: SNHLY and FYNNEI.